The clone carrying this TCR beta chain was seen a single time. Its specificity is unknown. The method was immunoSEQ multiplex PCR; TCRdb's version includes in-frame clones alone and lacks a portion of them. The sample includes around 50,000 clones, about nine tenths of them seen just once. This sample is part of a study of a mutant IDH1 vaccine in newly diagnosed glioma. Looking at the study overall: Treatment recipients were approximately 60% male and around 40% female, and their mean age was roughly 40 years. Most patients had radiochemotherapy with temozolomide before enrollment; others had one alone.

The sample's time point: baseline, week 1 (first vaccination visit). This sample's treatment: pre-vaccination baseline after standard-of-care therapy. The CDR3 contains 12 residues. Trimming took off 10 bases at V and 5 bases at J, with 14 bases between the two ends. Points from the study as a whole: Detectable vaccine-induced immune responses arose in around 93% of patients.

Sequenced here: PBMCs, sampled from a glioma patient treated with radiotherapy, temozolomide or both. The clonotype comes from a middle-aged man with glioma. The V gene is TRBV5-3, the J gene TRBJ2-3; possibly TRBD2 for D (7 bases). TRBV5-3 is classed as an ORF, of uncertain function. The CDR3 bases are TGTGCCGTGGGGGGCGGGGGAGATACGCAGTATTTT. This sequence encodes CAVGGGGDTQYF.